Listed here is a single TCR beta chain. Its antigen is unidentified. These data originate in a study of shared clonotypes between healthy human individuals. Selected positively for CCR7 and CD45RO-negative, naive CD8 cells excluded terminally differentiated effector memory CD45RA+ cells. As processed by the authors: Junction-only immunoSEQ data arrived without quality scores, meaning filtering differed. Clones were read by immunoSEQ multiplex PCR, and TCRdb kept only the in-frame ones, dropping some. From that table come the V and J calls and clone size; the DNA was used to work out D and trimming. The data show around 1.9 million clones, with roughly 93% seen just once and roughly 1.7% held by the top ten. The study's findings and limits: Relative to clonotypes present in all four donors, those not shared had lower generation probabilities. Sampling included only blood; tissue repertoires likely differ.

This TCR was sampled from a man between 18 and 35 years old in good health. Some clones in this sample may be carry-over from other donors' samples. The sample comprised naive CD8+ T cells from PBMCs.

In DNA, the CDR3 is TGTGCCAGCAGAATGACAGGGCGCTACGAGCAGTACTTC. This encodes CASRMTGRYEQYF. This chain links TRBV5-6 with TRBJ2-5; 7 positions agree with TRBD1. The J call may be mistaken, given a closer DNA end match to TRBJ2-7. Germline V gene sequence: CDR1 SGHDT, CDR2 YYEEEE. The CDR3 has 13 amino acids.